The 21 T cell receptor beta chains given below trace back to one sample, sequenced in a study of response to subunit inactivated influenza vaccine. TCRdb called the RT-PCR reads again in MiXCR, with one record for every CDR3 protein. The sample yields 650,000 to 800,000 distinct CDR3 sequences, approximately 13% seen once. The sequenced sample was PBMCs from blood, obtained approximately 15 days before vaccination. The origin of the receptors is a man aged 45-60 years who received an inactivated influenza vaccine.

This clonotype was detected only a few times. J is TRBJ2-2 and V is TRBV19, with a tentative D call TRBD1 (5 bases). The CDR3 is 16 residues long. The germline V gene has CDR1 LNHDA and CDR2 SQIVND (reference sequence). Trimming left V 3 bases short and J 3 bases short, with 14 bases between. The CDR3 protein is CASSMGQGIYTGELFF. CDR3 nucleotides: TGTGCCAGTAGTATGGGGCAGGGAATATACACCGGGGAGCTGTTTTTT.

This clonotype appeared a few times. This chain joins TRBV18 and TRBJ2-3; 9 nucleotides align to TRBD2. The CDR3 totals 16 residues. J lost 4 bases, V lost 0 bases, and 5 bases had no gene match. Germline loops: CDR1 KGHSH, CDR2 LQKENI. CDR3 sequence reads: CASSPPVREGPDTQYF. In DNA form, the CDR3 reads TGTGCCAGCTCACCACCCGTGCGGGAGGGCCCAGATACGCAGTATTTT.

In DNA, the CDR3 is TGTGCCAGCAGCCTTAGACCCCGGGTAGACTACGAGCAGTACTTC. It yields the protein CASSLRPRVDYEQYF. The V gene is TRBV11-2, the J gene TRBJ2-7; unclear D gene. The V gene lost 5 bases and the J gene lost 3 bases, with 17 bases spanning the gap. CDR3 length equals 15 residues. Germline assignment: CDR1 SGHAT and CDR2 FQNNGV.

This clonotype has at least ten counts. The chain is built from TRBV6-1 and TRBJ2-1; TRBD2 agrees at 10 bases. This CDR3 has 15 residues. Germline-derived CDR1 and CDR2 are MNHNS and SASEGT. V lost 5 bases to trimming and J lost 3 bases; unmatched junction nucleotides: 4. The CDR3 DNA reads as TGTGCCAGCAGTCTAAGCGGGAGGGGCTACAATGAGCAGTTCTTC. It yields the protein CASSLSGRGYNEQFF.

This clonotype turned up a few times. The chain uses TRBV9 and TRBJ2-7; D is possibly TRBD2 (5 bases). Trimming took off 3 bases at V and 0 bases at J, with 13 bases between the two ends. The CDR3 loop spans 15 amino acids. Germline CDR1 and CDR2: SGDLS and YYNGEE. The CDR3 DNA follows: TGTGCCAGCAGCGAAACCGGGGAACTCTCCTACGAGCAGTACTTC. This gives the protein CASSETGELSYEQYF.

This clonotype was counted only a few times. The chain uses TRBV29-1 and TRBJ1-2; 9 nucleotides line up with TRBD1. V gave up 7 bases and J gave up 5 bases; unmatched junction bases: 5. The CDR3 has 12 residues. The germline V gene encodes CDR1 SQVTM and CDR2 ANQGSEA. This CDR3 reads CSAGTGMYGYTF. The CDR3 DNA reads TGCAGCGCCGGGACAGGGATGTATGGCTACACCTTC.

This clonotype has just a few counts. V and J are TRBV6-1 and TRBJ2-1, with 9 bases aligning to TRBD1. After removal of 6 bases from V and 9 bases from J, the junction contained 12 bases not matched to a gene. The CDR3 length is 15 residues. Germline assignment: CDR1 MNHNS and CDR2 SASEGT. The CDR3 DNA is TGTGCCAGCAGACCCGGACAGGGGCGTTATGGTGAGCAGTTCTTC. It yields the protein CASRPGQGRYGEQFF.

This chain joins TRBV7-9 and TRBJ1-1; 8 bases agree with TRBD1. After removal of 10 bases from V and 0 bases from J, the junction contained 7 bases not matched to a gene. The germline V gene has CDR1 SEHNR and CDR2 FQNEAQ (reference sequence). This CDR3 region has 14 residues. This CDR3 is CATQKQGVNTEAFF. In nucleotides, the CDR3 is TGTGCCACTCAGAAACAGGGGGTGAACACTGAAGCTTTCTTT.

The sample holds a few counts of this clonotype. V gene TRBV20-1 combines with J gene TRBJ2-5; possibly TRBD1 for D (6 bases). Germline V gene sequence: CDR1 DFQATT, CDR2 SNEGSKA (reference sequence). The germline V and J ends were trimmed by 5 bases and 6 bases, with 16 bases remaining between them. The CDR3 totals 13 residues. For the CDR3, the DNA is TGCAGTGCTCCGAGAGGGGGTCGTCAGACCCAGTACTTC. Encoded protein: CSAPRGGRQTQYF.

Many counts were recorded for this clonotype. DNA for the CDR3: TGTGCCAGCAGCTTAACACCCGGGGCCAACGTCCTGACTTTC. This codes for CASSLTPGANVLTF. The V call is TRBV7-3, the J call TRBJ2-6; no firm D call. CDR1 SGHTA and CDR2 FQGTGA come from the germline V gene. The germline V and J ends were trimmed by 0 bases and 4 bases, with 4 bases remaining between them. The CDR3 has 14 residues.

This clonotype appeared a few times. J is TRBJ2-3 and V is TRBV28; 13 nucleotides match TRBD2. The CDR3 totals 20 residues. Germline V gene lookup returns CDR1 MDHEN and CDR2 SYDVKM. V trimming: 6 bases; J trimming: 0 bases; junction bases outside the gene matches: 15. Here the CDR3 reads CASRYTLTSGRTTSTDTQYF. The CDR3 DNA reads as TGTGCCAGCAGATACACCCTGACTAGCGGGAGGACTACAAGCACAGATACGCAGTATTTT.

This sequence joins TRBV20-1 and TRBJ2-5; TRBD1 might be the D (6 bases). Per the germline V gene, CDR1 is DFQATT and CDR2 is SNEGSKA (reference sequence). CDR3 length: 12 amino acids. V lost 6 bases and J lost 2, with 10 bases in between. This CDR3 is CSAGRGQETQYF. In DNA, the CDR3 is TGCAGTGCGGGCAGGGGACAAGAGACCCAGTACTTC.

The CDR3 region has the DNA TGTGCCAGCAGCTTATCCGGGCCTTGGGACAGGGACACAGATACGCAGTATTTT. This gives the protein CASSLSGPWDRDTDTQYF. V gene TRBV11-1 combines with J gene TRBJ2-3; 9 bases map to TRBD1. In germline, CDR1 is SGHAT, CDR2 FQDESV (reference sequence). The CDR3 runs 18 residues. Trimming took 2 bases from V and 2 from J; bases not matched to a gene: 11.

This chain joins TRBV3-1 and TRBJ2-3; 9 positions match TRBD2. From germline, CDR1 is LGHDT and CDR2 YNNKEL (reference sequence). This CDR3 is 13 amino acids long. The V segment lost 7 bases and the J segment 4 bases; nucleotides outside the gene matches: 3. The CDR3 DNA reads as TGTGCCAGCAAGACTAGCGGTTCAGATACGCAGTATTTT. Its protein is CASKTSGSDTQYF.

The CDR3 protein is CASSLSASGSTYEQFF. The CDR3 DNA is TGTGCCAGCAGTTTATCGGCCAGCGGGAGTACCTATGAGCAGTTCTTC. The chain carries TRBV27 and TRBJ2-1, with 8 bases matching TRBD2. J lost 8 bases, V lost 0 bases, and 9 bases had no gene match. CDR3 size: 16 residues. Germline CDR1 MNHEY, CDR2 SMNVEV (reference sequence).

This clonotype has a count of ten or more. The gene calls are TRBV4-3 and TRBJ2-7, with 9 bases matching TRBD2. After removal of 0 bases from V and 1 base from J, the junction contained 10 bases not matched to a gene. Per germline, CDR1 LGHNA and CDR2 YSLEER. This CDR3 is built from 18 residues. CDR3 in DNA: TGCGCCAGCAGCCAAGATCCTATAGCGGGAGTGATGTCCTACGAGCAGTACTTC. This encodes CASSQDPIAGVMSYEQYF.

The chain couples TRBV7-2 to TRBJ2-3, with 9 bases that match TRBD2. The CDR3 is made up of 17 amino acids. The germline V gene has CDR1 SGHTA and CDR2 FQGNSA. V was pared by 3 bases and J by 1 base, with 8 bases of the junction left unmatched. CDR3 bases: TGTGCCAGCAGCTTTCGGCTAGCGGGGTGGGGCACAGATACGCAGTATTTT. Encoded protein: CASSFRLAGWGTDTQYF. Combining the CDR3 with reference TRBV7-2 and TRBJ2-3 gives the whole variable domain GAGVSQSPSNKVTEKGKDVELRCDPISGHTALYWYRQSLGQGLEFLIYFQGNSAPDKSGLPSDRFSAERTGGSVSTLTIQRTQQEDSAVYLCASSFRLAGWGTDTQYFGPGTRLTVL.

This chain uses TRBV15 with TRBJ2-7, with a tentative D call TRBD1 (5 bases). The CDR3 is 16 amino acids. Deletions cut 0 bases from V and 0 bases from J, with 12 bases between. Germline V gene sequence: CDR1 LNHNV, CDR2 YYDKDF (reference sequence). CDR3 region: CATSRELGPSSYEQYF. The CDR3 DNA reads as TGTGCCACCAGCAGAGAACTGGGGCCGAGCTCCTACGAGCAGTACTTC.

CDR3 protein: CASSLGGPAGGEQFF. The DNA for the CDR3 is TGCGCCAGCAGCCTGGGAGGACCGGCCGGAGGTGAGCAGTTCTTC. The chain couples TRBV5-1 to TRBJ2-1, with D possibly matching TRBD2 (6 bases). The CDR3 loop spans 15 amino acids. Germline values: CDR1 SGHRS, CDR2 YFSETQ. Trimming shortened V by 4 bases and J by 9 bases, and 20 bases separated the two germline ends. Full variable domain (remainder filled in from reference TRBV5-1 and TRBJ2-1): KAGVTQTPRYLIKTRGQQVTLSCSPISGHRSVSWYQQTPGQGLQFLFEYFSETQRNKGNFPGRFSGRQFSNSRSEMNVSTLELGDSALYLCASSLGGPAGGEQFFGPGTRLTVL.

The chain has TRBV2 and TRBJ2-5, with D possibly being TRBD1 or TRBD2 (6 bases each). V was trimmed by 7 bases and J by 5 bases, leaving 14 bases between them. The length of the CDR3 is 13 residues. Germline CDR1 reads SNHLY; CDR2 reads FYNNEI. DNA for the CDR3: TGTGCCAGCACACCGCAGGGGAGGGAGACCCAGTACTTC. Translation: CASTPQGRETQYF.

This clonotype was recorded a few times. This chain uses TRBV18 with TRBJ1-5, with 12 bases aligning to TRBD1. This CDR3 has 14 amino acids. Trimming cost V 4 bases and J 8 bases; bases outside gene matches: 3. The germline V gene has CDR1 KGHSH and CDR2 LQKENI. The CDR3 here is CASSRGQGAEPQHF. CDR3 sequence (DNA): TGTGCCAGCTCACGGGGACAGGGGGCCGAGCCCCAGCATTTT.